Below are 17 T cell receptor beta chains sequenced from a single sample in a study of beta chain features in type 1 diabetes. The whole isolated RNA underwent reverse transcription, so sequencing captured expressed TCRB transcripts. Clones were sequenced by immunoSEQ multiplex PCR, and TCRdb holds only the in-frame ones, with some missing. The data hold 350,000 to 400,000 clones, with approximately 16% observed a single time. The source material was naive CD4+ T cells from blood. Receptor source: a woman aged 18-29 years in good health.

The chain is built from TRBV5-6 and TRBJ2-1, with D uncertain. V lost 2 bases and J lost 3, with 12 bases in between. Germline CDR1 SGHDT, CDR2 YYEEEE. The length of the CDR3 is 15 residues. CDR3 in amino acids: CASSLFRPGYNEQFF. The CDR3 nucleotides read TGTGCCAGCAGCTTATTTAGACCAGGCTACAATGAGCAGTTCTTC.

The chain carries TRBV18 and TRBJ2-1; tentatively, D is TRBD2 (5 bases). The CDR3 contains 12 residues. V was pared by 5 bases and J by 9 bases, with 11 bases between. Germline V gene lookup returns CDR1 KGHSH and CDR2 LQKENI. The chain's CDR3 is CASSGGGSEQFF. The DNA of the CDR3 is TGTGCCAGCTCAGGAGGAGGTAGTGAGCAGTTCTTC. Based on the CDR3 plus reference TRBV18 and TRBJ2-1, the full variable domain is NAGVMQNPRHLVRRRGQEARLRCSPMKGHSHVYWYRQLPEEGLKFMVYLQKENIIDESGMPKERFSAEFPKEGPSILRIQQVVRGDSAAYFCASSGGGSEQFFGPGTRLTVL.

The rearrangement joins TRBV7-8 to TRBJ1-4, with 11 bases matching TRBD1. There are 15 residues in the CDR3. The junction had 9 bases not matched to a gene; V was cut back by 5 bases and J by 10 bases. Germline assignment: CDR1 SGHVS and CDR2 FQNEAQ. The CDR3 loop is CASSPRTGGDPKLFF. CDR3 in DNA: TGTGCCAGCAGCCCCCGGACAGGGGGCGATCCAAAACTGTTTTTT.

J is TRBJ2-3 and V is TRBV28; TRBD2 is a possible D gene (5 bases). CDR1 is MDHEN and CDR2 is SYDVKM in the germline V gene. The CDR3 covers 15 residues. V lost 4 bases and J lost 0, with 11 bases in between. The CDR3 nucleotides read TGTGCCAGCAGTTCGCTAGCTGCTAGCACAGATACGCAGTATTTT. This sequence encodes CASSSLAASTDTQYF.

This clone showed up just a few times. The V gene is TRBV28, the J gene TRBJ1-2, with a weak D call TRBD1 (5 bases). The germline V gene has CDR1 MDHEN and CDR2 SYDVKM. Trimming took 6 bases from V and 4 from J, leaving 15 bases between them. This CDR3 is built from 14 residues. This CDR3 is CASRITGMAYGYTF. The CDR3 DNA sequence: TGTGCCAGCAGAATCACAGGAATGGCCTATGGCTACACCTTC.

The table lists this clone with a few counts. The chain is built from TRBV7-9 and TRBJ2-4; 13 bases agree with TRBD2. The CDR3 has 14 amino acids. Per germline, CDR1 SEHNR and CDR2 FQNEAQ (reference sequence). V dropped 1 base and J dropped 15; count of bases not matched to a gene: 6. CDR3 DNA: TGTGCCAGCAGCTTAGGGACTAGCGGGAGTAGTCTGTACTTC. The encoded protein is CASSLGTSGSSLYF.

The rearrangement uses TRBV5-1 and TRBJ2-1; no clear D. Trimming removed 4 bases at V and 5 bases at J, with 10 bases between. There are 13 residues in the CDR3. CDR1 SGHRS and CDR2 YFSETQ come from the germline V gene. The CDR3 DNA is TGCGCCAGCAGCGCAGAAACAGACAATGAGCAGTTCTTC. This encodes CASSAETDNEQFF.

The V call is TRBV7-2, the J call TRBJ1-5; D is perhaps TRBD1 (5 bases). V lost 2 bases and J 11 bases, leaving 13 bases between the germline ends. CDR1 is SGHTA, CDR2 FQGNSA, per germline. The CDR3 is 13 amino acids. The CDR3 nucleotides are TGTGCCAGCAGCTTACCAGGGCCCTCCGCCCAGCATTTT. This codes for CASSLPGPSAQHF.

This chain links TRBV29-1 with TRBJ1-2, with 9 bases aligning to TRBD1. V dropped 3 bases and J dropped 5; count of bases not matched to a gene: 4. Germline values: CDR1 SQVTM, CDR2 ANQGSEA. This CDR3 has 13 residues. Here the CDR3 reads CSVDGQGNYGYTF. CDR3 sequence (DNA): TGCAGCGTTGACGGACAGGGGAATTATGGCTACACCTTC.

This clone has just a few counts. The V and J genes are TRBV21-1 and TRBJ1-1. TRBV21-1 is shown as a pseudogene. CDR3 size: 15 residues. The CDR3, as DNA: TGTGCCAGCAGCAAAGATCGGCCGGGGAACACTGAAGCTTTCTTT. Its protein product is CASSKDRPGNTEAFF.

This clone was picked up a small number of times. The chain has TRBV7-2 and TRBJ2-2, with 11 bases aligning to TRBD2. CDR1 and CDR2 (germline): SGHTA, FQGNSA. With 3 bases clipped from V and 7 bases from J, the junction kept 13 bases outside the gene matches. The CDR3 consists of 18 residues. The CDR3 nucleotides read TGTGCCAGCAGCTTGGTTTTACTAGCGGGAGTTAGTCACGGGGAGCTGTTTTTT. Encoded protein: CASSLVLLAGVSHGELFF.

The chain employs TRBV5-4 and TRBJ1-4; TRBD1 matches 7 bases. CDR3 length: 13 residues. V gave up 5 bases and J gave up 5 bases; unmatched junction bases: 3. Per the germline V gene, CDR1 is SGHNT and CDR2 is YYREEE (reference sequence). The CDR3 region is CASRLQGNEKLFF. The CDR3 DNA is TGTGCCAGCAGATTACAGGGGAATGAAAAACTGTTTTTT.

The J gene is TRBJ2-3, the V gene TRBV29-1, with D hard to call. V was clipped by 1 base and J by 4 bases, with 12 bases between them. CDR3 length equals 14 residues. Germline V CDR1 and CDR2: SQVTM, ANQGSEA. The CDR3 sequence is CSVEGPSGADTQYF. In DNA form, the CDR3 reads TGCAGCGTTGAAGGTCCGTCCGGTGCAGATACGCAGTATTTT.

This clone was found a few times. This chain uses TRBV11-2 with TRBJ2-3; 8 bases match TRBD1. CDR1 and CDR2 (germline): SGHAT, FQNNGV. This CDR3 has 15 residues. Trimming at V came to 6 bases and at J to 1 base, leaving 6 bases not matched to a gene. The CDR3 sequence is CASREKTGGTDTQYF. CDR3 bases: TGTGCCAGCAGAGAAAAGACAGGGGGCACAGATACGCAGTATTTT.

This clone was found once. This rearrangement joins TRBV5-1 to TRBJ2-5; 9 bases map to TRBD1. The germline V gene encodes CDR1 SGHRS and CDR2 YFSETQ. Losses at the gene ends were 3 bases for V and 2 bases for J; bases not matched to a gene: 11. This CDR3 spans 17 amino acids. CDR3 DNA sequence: TGCGCCAGCAGCTCCGGGACAGGGCGAGTGGGGCAAGAGACCCAGTACTTC. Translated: CASSSGTGRVGQETQYF.

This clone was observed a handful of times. The CDR3 spells CASSYRRWTSLNEQYF. The CDR3 nucleotides are TGTGCCAGCAGCTACCGACGCTGGACTAGCTTGAACGAGCAGTACTTC. V is TRBV7-9 and J is TRBJ2-7, with 8 nucleotides matching TRBD2. V shed 4 bases and J 5 bases; nucleotides not matched to a gene: 13. Germline CDR1 SEHNR, CDR2 FQNEAQ (reference sequence). This CDR3 has 16 amino acids.

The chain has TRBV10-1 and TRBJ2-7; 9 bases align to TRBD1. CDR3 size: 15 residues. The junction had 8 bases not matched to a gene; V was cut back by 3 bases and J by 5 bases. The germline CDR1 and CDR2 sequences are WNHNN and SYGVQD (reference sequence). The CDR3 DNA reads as TGCGCCAGCAGTGACCCTGGACAGGGGAACGACGAGCAGTACTTC. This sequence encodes CASSDPGQGNDEQYF.